This entry describes one T cell receptor (beta chain). The data were obtained in a study of blood T cell repertoires in COVID-19. Study information: From the United States, Italy and Spain came samples of acute and convalescent COVID-19. The cDNA or gDNA used as material had been derived from T cells, B-cell-depleted T cells, or PBMCs.

The J segment lost 7 bases and the V segment lost 6 bases, leaving 7 bases of the junction unmatched. CDR3 length: 14 amino acids. From germline, CDR1 is LNHDA and CDR2 SQIVND (reference sequence). Per the authors' pipeline: Reference gene primer amplification yielded estimated nucleated cell counts. TCRdb's copy holds only in-frame clones and misses some; the assay was immunoSEQ multiplex PCR. The DNA gave D and trimming, while V, J and clone size come from that table. The sample contains about 80,000 clones, roughly 80% of which appear only once. The rearrangement uses TRBV19 and TRBJ1-5, with TRBD1 identical over 9 bases. The receptor's source is a man aged 55 to 70 with active or convalescent COVID-19. The source material was peripheral blood. The CDR3 DNA reads TGTGCCAGTAGCGGGACAGGGTCCGGGCAGCCCCAGCATTTT. Residues: CASSGTGSGQPQHF. The full variable domain, its missing parts supplied by reference TRBV19 and TRBJ1-5, is DGGITQSPKYLFRKEGQNVTLSCEQNLNHDAMYWYRQDPGQGLRLIYYSQIVNDFQKGDIAEGYSVSREKKESFPLTVTSAQKNPTAFYLCASSGTGSGQPQHFGDGTRLSIL.